A selection of T cell receptor beta chains follows, all from one sample in a study of blood T cells in healthy people across ages. TCRdb re-called the 5' RACE reads with MiXCR, one entry per CDR3 protein. The sample carries about 1,600,000 distinct CDR3 sequences, around 42% recorded once. Sample: blood. All receptors derive from a young woman in good health. Both conserved end residues are part of each CDR3. Fields, in order: V gene, clone size, D gene, J gene, CDR3 protein, CDR3 DNA. D genes are given only for firm matches. Rows may omit the clone size; those that give it use once, few, many or a size class.

V gene: TRBV9
clone size: NA
D gene: NA
J gene: TRBJ1-2
CDR3 protein: CASRGQPYGYTF
CDR3 DNA: TGTGCCAGCAGAGGACAGCCCTATGGCTACACCTTC

V gene: TRBV28
clone size: NA
D gene: TRBD2
J gene: TRBJ2-2
CDR3 protein: CASSFQGGSVTKNTGELFF
CDR3 DNA: TGTGCCAGCAGTTTCCAGGGAGGGAGCGTAACGAAGAACACCGGGGAGCTGTTTTTT

V gene: TRBV5-1
clone size: many
D gene: NA
J gene: TRBJ2-7
CDR3 protein: CASSSGLEQYF
CDR3 DNA: TGCGCCAGCAGCTCCGGACTGGAGCAGTACTTC

V gene: TRBV7-9
clone size: NA
D gene: NA
J gene: TRBJ2-5
CDR3 protein: CASNLAPLKETQYF
CDR3 DNA: TGTGCCAGCAACTTAGCGCCACTGAAAGAGACCCAGTACTTC

V gene: TRBV5-1
clone size: once
D gene: TRBD1
J gene: TRBJ1-1
CDR3 protein: CAGSPGQGPTEAFF
CDR3 DNA: TGCGCCGGCAGCCCTGGACAGGGGCCCACTGAAGCTTTCTTT

V gene: TRBV7-2
clone size: NA
D gene: TRBD2
J gene: TRBJ2-3
CDR3 protein: CASSRTRAQGAQYF
CDR3 DNA: TGTGCCAGCAGCCGGACTAGGGCCCAAGGGGCGCAGTATTTT

V gene: TRBV20-1
clone size: once
D gene: TRBD1
J gene: TRBJ1-4
CDR3 protein: CSARDLRGVATNEKLFF
CDR3 DNA: TGCAGTGCTAGAGATCTCAGGGGGGTTGCAACTAATGAAAAACTGTTTTTT

V gene: TRBV6-5
clone size: NA
D gene: TRBD2
J gene: TRBJ2-5
CDR3 protein: CASSRLAGVIGNEQYF
CDR3 DNA: TGTGCCAGCAGTCGGCTAGCGGGAGTTATTGGCAATGAGCAGTACTTC

V gene: TRBV27
clone size: NA
D gene: NA
J gene: TRBJ2-5
CDR3 protein: CASSVTRQETQYF
CDR3 DNA: TGTGCCAGCAGTGTAACCAGACAAGAGACCCAGTACTTC

V gene: TRBV7-2
clone size: NA
D gene: NA
J gene: TRBJ2-7
CDR3 protein: CASSLERTPCEQYF
CDR3 DNA: TGTGCCAGCAGCTTAGAGAGAACCCCCTGCGAGCAGTACTTC

V gene: TRBV20-1
clone size: NA
D gene: NA
J gene: TRBJ1-1
CDR3 protein: CSARVNGQMVNTEAFF
CDR3 DNA: TGCAGTGCTAGAGTAAACGGACAGATGGTTAACACTGAAGCTTTCTTT

V gene: TRBV6-1
clone size: NA
D gene: NA
J gene: TRBJ2-1
CDR3 protein: CASSEGTGFYNEQFF
CDR3 DNA: TGTGCCAGCAGTGAAGGGACCGGGTTTTACAATGAGCAGTTCTTC

V gene: TRBV4-2
clone size: few
D gene: TRBD2
J gene: TRBJ2-7
CDR3 protein: CASSQVASGNYEQYF
CDR3 DNA: TGTGCCAGCAGCCAAGTGGCTAGCGGGAACTACGAGCAGTACTTC

V gene: TRBV9
clone size: NA
D gene: TRBD1
J gene: TRBJ2-1
CDR3 protein: CASSVEVGQAYNEQFF
CDR3 DNA: TGTGCCAGCAGCGTAGAGGTAGGACAGGCTTACAATGAGCAGTTCTTC

V gene: TRBV28
clone size: few
D gene: NA
J gene: TRBJ2-6
CDR3 protein: CASSTGRAGANVLTF
CDR3 DNA: TGTGCCAGCTCGACAGGCCGGGCTGGGGCCAACGTCCTGACTTTC

V gene: TRBV6-5
clone size: many
D gene: TRBD2
J gene: TRBJ2-7
CDR3 protein: CASRLGTGTSGRGYEQYF
CDR3 DNA: TGTGCCAGCAGACTCGGTACCGGGACTAGCGGAAGGGGCTACGAGCAGTACTTC

V gene: TRBV12-3/TRBV12-4
clone size: NA
D gene: TRBD2
J gene: TRBJ2-7
CDR3 protein: CASSTLAGSNYEQYF
CDR3 DNA: TGTGCCAGCAGCACTCTAGCGGGGTCTAATTACGAGCAGTACTTC

V gene: TRBV20-1
clone size: few
D gene: NA
J gene: TRBJ2-3
CDR3 protein: CSAREPGSDTQYF
CDR3 DNA: TGCAGTGCAAGGGAGCCCGGGTCGGATACGCAGTATTTT

V gene: TRBV6-5
clone size: NA
D gene: NA
J gene: TRBJ1-5
CDR3 protein: CASSHAGALGNQPQHF
CDR3 DNA: TGTGCCAGCAGTCACGCCGGGGCCCTTGGCAATCAGCCCCAGCATTTT

V gene: TRBV5-6
clone size: once
D gene: NA
J gene: TRBJ1-1
CDR3 protein: CASSFWGRKSEAFF
CDR3 DNA: TGTGCCAGCAGCTTTTGGGGCAGGAAATCTGAAGCTTTCTTT

V gene: TRBV2
clone size: NA
D gene: TRBD1
J gene: TRBJ2-1
CDR3 protein: CASRGQGYEQFF
CDR3 DNA: TGTGCCAGCAGGGGACAGGGTTATGAGCAGTTCTTC

V gene: TRBV7-9
clone size: NA
D gene: NA
J gene: TRBJ2-1
CDR3 protein: CASSLDSRYDEQFF
CDR3 DNA: TGTGCCAGCAGCTTAGACTCGCGGTACGATGAGCAGTTCTTC

V gene: TRBV5-1
clone size: NA
D gene: NA
J gene: TRBJ2-2
CDR3 protein: CASSMTGPNTGELFF
CDR3 DNA: TGCGCCAGCAGCATGACAGGTCCGAACACCGGGGAGCTGTTTTTT

V gene: TRBV10-3
clone size: NA
D gene: NA
J gene: TRBJ2-6
CDR3 protein: CAIGETGTGANVLTF
CDR3 DNA: TGTGCCATCGGTGAGACGGGGACTGGGGCCAACGTCCTGACTTTC

V gene: TRBV10-3
clone size: few
D gene: NA
J gene: TRBJ1-2
CDR3 protein: CAISESRDSYGYTF
CDR3 DNA: TGTGCCATCAGTGAGTCGAGGGACTCTTATGGCTACACCTTC